This T cell receptor (beta chain) was sequenced during a study of blood T cell repertoires in COVID-19. Study-level background: Both acute and convalescent COVID-19 samples were obtained from the United States, Italy and Spain. The analysed material was cDNA or gDNA that came from T cells, B-cell-depleted T cells, or PBMCs.

CDR1 and CDR2 (germline): SNHLY, FYNNEI. The CDR3 has 12 amino acids. V gave up 4 bases and J gave up 14 bases, with 15 bases separating them. As handled by the study authors: Researchers report that nucleated cell counts were estimated from reference gene primer amplification. TCRdb keeps only in-frame clones here, not all; method: immunoSEQ multiplex PCR. That table furnishes V, J and clone size, whereas the DNA furnished D and trimming. The sample holds 110,000 or so clones; 80% to 90% are singletons and the top ten take about 3.6%. J is TRBJ2-1 and V is TRBV2; possibly TRBD1 for D (6 bases). Sequencing was performed on peripheral blood. This clonotype was obtained from a man aged 35 to 55 with acute or convalescent COVID-19. CDR3 in amino acids: CASSGLQGSEFF. The CDR3, as DNA: TGTGCCAGCAGTGGGTTACAGGGATCCGAGTTCTTC.